This T cell receptor beta chain was sequenced for a study of T cells in Graves' hyperthyroidism and ophthalmopathy. Study-wide findings and caveats: Peripheral blood also featured most of the thyroid clonotypes expanded above 0.001.

Amplification of TCR beta CDR3 regions was performed using RNA transcripts as template. The study used the HTBI primer set for a first-round RT-PCR of the TCR CDR3. TCRdb independently ran MiXCR on the multiplex PCR reads; one entry per CDR3 protein. Counted here are 550,000 to 800,000 distinct CDR3 sequences, approximately 15% occurring once; the ten biggest clones make up roughly 16%. This clonotype was counted many times. The target antigen is unknown. Stable Graves' hyperthyroidism meant no ophthalmopathy progression within 18 months. Hyperthyroidism had been newly diagnosed in patients aged 18 to 65, and its duration was under 2 months. The CDR3 is 15 amino acids. V lost 6 bases, J lost 4 bases, and 3 bases stayed unmatched. Germline V gene lookup returns CDR1 MNHNS and CDR2 SASEGT.

Material for sequencing was blood. The TCR originated in a man in his fifties or sixties with Graves' hyperthyroidism. The rearrangement uses TRBV6-1 and TRBJ2-5, with TRBD2 matching over 15 bases. The CDR3 is CASRQGLAGGETQYF. The CDR3 bases are TGTGCCAGCAGACAGGGACTAGCGGGAGGAGAGACCCAGTACTTC.